The text below deals with one TCR beta chain. The antigen remains unidentified. Naive CD8 cells lacked CD45RO and underwent positive selection for CCR7, leaving out terminally differentiated effector memory CD45RA+ cells. Adult Caucasians living in Nashville, Tennessee made up all of the donors. This entry comes from a study of shared clonotypes between healthy human individuals. Study observations and caveats: Non-shared clonotypes had lower generation probabilities than clonotypes shared by all four sorted-subset donors.

Germline-derived CDR1 and CDR2 are KGHSH and LQKENI. V trimming: 5 bases; J trimming: 4 bases; junction bases outside the gene matches: 8. The CDR3 length is 14 residues. When replicate PCRs were run on sorted subsets, they used roughly 0.2 ug DNA, around 33,000 T cell genomes. In the study's own analysis: Junction-only sequences without quality scores were provided by ImmunoSEQ, so filtering was different. Clones were sequenced by immunoSEQ multiplex PCR, and TCRdb holds only the in-frame ones, with some missing. Clone size and the V and J calls come from that table; the DNA yielded D and trimming. The sample includes 2 million to 2.5 million clones, 85% to 95% seen only once; the top ten take 0.85% to 1.3%.

This sequence was found in a man between 18 and 35 years old in good health. The chain carries TRBV18 and TRBJ2-7, with 7 nucleotides matching TRBD2. The sequencing input was naive CD8+ T cells sorted from blood. CDR3 coding DNA: TGTGCCAGCTCATCCCGGGACTACCCATACGAGCAGTACTTC. It translates to CASSSRDYPYEQYF.